One sample yielded the 5 T cell receptor beta chains listed below, sequenced in a study of blood T cell repertoires in COVID-19. This table comes from immunoSEQ multiplex PCR, and its TCRdb copy is limited to in-frame clones, with some not included. The data show around 400,000 clones, with about 90% seen just once and about 2% held by the top ten. Sequenced material: peripheral blood. These receptors all come from a woman aged 55-69 years with COVID-19, enrolled during active disease.

The rearrangement joins TRBV5-6 to TRBJ1-4, with D tentatively TRBD1 (6 bases). The CDR3 has 16 amino acids. Germline values: CDR1 SGHDT, CDR2 YYEEEE. V lost 1 base and J 8 bases, leaving 18 bases between the germline ends. Here the CDR3 DNA reads TGTGCCAGCAGCTTGAGCGACAGGAGCGGAGGAGAAAAACTGTTTTTT. As protein: CASSLSDRSGGEKLFF.

The chain uses TRBV2 and TRBJ2-6; D is undetermined. CDR1 and CDR2 from the germline V gene are SNHLY and FYNNEI. CDR3 length: 16 residues. V gave up 3 bases and J gave up 0 bases, with 9 bases separating them. The CDR3 protein is CASSEAVHSGANVLTF. CDR3 sequence (DNA): TGTGCCAGCAGTGAGGCAGTCCACTCTGGGGCCAACGTCCTGACTTTC.

This rearrangement joins TRBV19 to TRBJ1-1, with TRBD1 identical over 8 bases. Losses at the gene ends were 7 bases for V and 4 bases for J; bases not matched to a gene: 8. The CDR3 spans 14 residues. Per germline, CDR1 LNHDA and CDR2 SQIVND (reference sequence). The chain's CDR3 is CASIGRTGGTEAFF. CDR3 DNA sequence: TGTGCCAGTATCGGGAGAACAGGGGGCACTGAAGCTTTCTTT.

The V gene is TRBV5-1, the J gene TRBJ2-2; D might be TRBD1 (5 bases). CDR3 size: 14 residues. Trimming took off 4 bases at V and 6 bases at J, with 13 bases between the two ends. The V gene's germline CDR1 is SGHRS and CDR2 YFSETQ. For the CDR3, the DNA is TGCGCCAGCAGCCTCCAACAGGTAGCCGGGGAGCTGTTTTTT. Protein product: CASSLQQVAGELFF.

The chain combines TRBV5-1 with TRBJ2-3; tentative D call: TRBD2 (6 bases). V lost 7 bases, J lost 4 bases, and 19 bases lay in between. Germline CDR1 and CDR2: SGHRS and YFSETQ. This CDR3 spans 15 amino acids. The CDR3 sequence is CASSPGGVRADTQYF. The CDR3 DNA reads TGCGCCAGCTCGCCCGGGGGTGTCAGGGCAGATACGCAGTATTTT.